These 14 T cell receptor beta chains were all obtained from the same sample, sequenced in a study of blood T cell repertoires in COVID-19. The protocol was immunoSEQ multiplex PCR, while the TCRdb copy is restricted to in-frame clones and leaves out a portion. The sample consists of about 500,000 clones, 85% to 90% of them appearing once. Input material: peripheral blood. The receptors originated from a woman between 45 and 60 years old with COVID-19, enrolled during active disease.

The chain links TRBV24-1 to TRBJ1-2, with 9 bases that match TRBD1. The V and J ends lost 5 bases and 8 bases, in that order; junction bases with no gene match: 8. The CDR3 has 14 amino acids. Germline CDR1 reads KGHDR; CDR2 reads SFDVKD. The CDR3 DNA reads as TGTGCCACCAGTGGGGGGACAGGGCAAAGGGGCTACACCTTC. This codes for CATSGGTGQRGYTF.

This chain links TRBV3-1 (or the pseudogene TRBV3-2) with TRBJ2-5; 9 nucleotides match TRBD1. Germline CDR1 reads LGHDT; CDR2 reads YNNKEL (reference sequence). The CDR3 is 15 amino acids. The junction had 16 bases not matched to a gene; V was cut back by 7 bases and J by 10 bases. The CDR3 loop reads CASTPGGTGISDQYF. DNA of the CDR3: TGTGCCAGCACACCAGGAGGGACAGGGATCAGTGACCAGTACTTC.

The rearrangement uses TRBV12-5 and TRBJ2-1, with a possible D match to TRBD2 (5 bases). CDR1 is LGHNT, CDR2 FRNRAP, per germline. The CDR3 runs to 14 residues. The germline V and J ends were trimmed by 0 bases and 7 bases, with 10 bases remaining between them. CDR3 protein: CASGLVLPGNEQFF. As DNA, the CDR3 is TGTGCTAGTGGTTTGGTCCTCCCGGGGAATGAGCAGTTCTTC.

The chain joins TRBV23-1 to TRBJ1-2; 8 nucleotides line up with TRBD1. TRBV23-1 is assigned to the ORF class and has an uncertain function. Trimming removed 2 bases from V and 6 bases from J; junction bases left unmatched: 14. The CDR3 consists of 17 residues. DNA for the CDR3: TGCGCCAGCAGTCAAAGGAAGGGACAGGCGGCAGGCGATGGCTACACCTTC. This sequence encodes CASSQRKGQAAGDGYTF.

This clone showed up just once. The rearrangement uses TRBV9 and TRBJ1-4, with 7 bases fitting TRBD1. Losses at the gene ends were 0 bases for V and 5 bases for J; bases not matched to a gene: 4. This CDR3 is 15 amino acids long. The germline CDR1 and CDR2 sequences are SGDLS and YYNGEE. The CDR3 sequence: CASSVGGQQNEKLFF. The CDR3 nucleotides are TGTGCCAGCAGCGTAGGGGGACAGCAGAATGAAAAACTGTTTTTT.

The genes are TRBV29-1 and TRBJ1-2, with TRBD1 matching 10 bases. V lost 4 bases to trimming and J lost 2 bases; unmatched junction nucleotides: 4. Germline assignment: CDR1 SQVTM and CDR2 ANQGSEA. The CDR3 is 14 amino acids. The CDR3 DNA sequence: TGCAGCGTTGGGAAGGGACAGGGGAACTATGGCTACACCTTC. This codes for CSVGKGQGNYGYTF.

The chain carries TRBV2 and TRBJ2-3, with 10 positions matching TRBD2. J lost 5 bases, V lost 3 bases, and 8 bases had no gene match. CDR3 length: 16 residues. Germline loops: CDR1 SNHLY, CDR2 FYNNEI. Here the CDR3 DNA reads TGTGCCAGCAGTGAGGAAGCGGGGGGGCAGGGAGATACGCAGTATTTT. It yields the protein CASSEEAGGQGDTQYF.

This clone turned up a few times. The identical CDR3 is also encoded by other nucleotide sequences in the sample. The V gene is TRBV19, the J gene TRBJ1-5, with D possibly matching TRBD1 (5 bases). The CDR3 has 14 residues. Germline CDR1 is LNHDA and CDR2 is SQIVND (reference sequence). Trimming cost V 4 bases and J 1 base, with 8 bases left between them. CDR3 sequence (DNA): TGTGCCAGTAGTACGGGGGGAAGCAATCAGCCCCAGCATTTT. Protein sequence: CASSTGGSNQPQHF.

The chain recombines TRBV29-1 with TRBJ2-1; D may be TRBD1 (5 bases). The length of the CDR3 is 11 residues. Per the germline V gene, CDR1 is SQVTM and CDR2 is ANQGSEA. Trimming shortened V by 3 bases and J by 8 bases, and 8 bases separated the two germline ends. In DNA form, the CDR3 reads TGCAGCGTTGAGGTAGGGGATGAGCAGTTCTTC. Encoded protein: CSVEVGDEQFF.

This clone was observed many times. V gene TRBV28 combines with J gene TRBJ1-2; 8 nucleotides line up with TRBD1. Germline-derived CDR1 and CDR2 are MDHEN and SYDVKM. The V gene end was trimmed by 3 bases and the J gene end by 7 bases; junction bases not matched to a gene: 7. CDR3 length equals 14 residues. The CDR3 DNA sequence: TGTGCCAGCAGTTTTTCTCAGGGGGCCGGTGGCTACACCTTC. Translated: CASSFSQGAGGYTF.

The J gene is TRBJ2-7, the V gene TRBV19; TRBD1 aligns across 7 bases. The CDR3 runs 14 residues. The V and J ends lost 2 bases and 2 bases, in that order; junction bases with no gene match: 3. In germline, CDR1 is LNHDA, CDR2 SQIVND (reference sequence). DNA of the CDR3: TGTGCCAGTAGTATAAGACAGGGACCCTACGAGCAGTACTTC. Its protein product is CASSIRQGPYEQYF.

The V call is TRBV7-2, the J call TRBJ1-3; 7 nucleotides align to TRBD1. CDR1 and CDR2 from the germline V gene are SGHTA and FQGNSA. Germline trimming cut 5 bases from V and 2 bases from J; bases unmatched to any gene: 9. This CDR3 comprises 16 residues. This CDR3 is CASSLSAGTAGNTIYF. The CDR3 DNA reads as TGTGCCAGCAGCCTAAGCGCCGGGACAGCTGGAAACACCATATATTTT. Based on the CDR3 plus reference TRBV7-2 and TRBJ1-3, the full variable domain is GAGVSQSPSNKVTEKGKDVELRCDPISGHTALYWYRQSLGQGLEFLIYFQGNSAPDKSGLPSDRFSAERTGGSVSTLTIQRTQQEDSAVYLCASSLSAGTAGNTIYFGEGSWLTVV.

The chain has TRBV3-1 (or the pseudogene TRBV3-2) and TRBJ1-2, with 10 bases matching TRBD1. V lost 6 bases and J lost 5; bases outside the gene matches: 12. The CDR3 runs to 16 residues. Germline V CDR1 and CDR2: LGHDT, YNNKEL (reference sequence). The CDR3 DNA sequence: TGTGCCAGCAGAGGGACGTCGAGGACAGGGGGTTATGGCTACACCTTC. It encodes CASRGTSRTGGYGYTF.

This sequence joins TRBV20-1 and TRBJ1-2, with no clear D. The CDR3 runs to 11 residues. Trimming removed 3 bases from V and 8 bases from J, with 10 bases in between. Germline assignment: CDR1 DFQATT and CDR2 SNEGSKA (reference sequence). The CDR3 region has the DNA TGCAGTGCTAGGCTGGCGGAAGGCTACACCTTC. Protein sequence: CSARLAEGYTF.